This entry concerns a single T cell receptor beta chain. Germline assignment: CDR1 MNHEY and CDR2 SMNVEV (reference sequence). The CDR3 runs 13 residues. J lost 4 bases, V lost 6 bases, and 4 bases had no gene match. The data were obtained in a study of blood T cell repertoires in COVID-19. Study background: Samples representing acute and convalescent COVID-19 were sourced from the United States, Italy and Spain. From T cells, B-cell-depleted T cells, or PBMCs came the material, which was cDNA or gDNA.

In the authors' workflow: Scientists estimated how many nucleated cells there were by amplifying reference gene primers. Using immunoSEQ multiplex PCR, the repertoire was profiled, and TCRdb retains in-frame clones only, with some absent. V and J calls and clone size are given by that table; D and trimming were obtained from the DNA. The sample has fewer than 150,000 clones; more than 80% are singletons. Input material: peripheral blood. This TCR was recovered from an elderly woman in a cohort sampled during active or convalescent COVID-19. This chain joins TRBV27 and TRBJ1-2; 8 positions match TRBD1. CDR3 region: CASRTGDGYGYTF. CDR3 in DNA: TGTGCCAGCAGGACAGGGGACGGCTATGGCTACACCTTC.